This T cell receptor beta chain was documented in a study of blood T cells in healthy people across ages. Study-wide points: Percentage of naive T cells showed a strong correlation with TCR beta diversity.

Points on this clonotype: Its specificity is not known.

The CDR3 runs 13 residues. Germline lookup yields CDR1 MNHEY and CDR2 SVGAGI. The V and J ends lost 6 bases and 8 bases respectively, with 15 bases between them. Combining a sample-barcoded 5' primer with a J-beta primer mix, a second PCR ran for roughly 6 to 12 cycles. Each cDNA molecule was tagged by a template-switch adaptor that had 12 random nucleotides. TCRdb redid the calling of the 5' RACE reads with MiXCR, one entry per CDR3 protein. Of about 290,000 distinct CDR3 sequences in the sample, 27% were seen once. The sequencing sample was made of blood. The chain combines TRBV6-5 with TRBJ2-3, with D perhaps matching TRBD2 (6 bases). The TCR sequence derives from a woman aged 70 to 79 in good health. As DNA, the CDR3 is TGTGCCAGCAGGCCCGCGGGGCCAGGTACGCAGTATTTT. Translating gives CASRPAGPGTQYF.